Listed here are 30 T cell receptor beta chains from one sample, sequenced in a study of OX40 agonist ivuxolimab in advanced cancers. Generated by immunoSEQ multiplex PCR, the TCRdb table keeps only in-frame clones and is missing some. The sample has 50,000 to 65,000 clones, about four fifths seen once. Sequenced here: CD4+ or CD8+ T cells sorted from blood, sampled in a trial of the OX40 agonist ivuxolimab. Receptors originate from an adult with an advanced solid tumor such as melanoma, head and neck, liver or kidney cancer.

Here the CDR3 DNA reads TGTGCCAGCAGTAAAGTGGGGGCCTACGAGCAGTACTTC. This encodes CASSKVGAYEQYF. The genes are TRBV7-2 and TRBJ2-7; D assignment may be TRBD1 or TRBD2 (5 bases each). Germline CDR1 reads SGHTA; CDR2 reads FQGNSA. Trimming took off 6 bases at V and 2 bases at J, with 11 bases between the two ends. The CDR3 sequence is 13 residues long.

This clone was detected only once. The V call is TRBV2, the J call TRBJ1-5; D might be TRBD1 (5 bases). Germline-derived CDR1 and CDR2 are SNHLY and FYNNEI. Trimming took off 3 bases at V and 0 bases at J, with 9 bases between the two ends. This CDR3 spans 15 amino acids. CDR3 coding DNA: TGTGCCAGCAGTGAGGAGGGGACTAGCAATCAGCCCCAGCATTTT. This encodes CASSEEGTSNQPQHF.

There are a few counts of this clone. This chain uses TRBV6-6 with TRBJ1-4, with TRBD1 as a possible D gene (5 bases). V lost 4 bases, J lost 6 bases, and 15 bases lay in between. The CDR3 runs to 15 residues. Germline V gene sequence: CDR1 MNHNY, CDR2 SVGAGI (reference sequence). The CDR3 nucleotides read TGTGCCAGCAGTTCCCCCTTGGGACGGGATGAAAAACTGTTTTTT. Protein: CASSSPLGRDEKLFF.

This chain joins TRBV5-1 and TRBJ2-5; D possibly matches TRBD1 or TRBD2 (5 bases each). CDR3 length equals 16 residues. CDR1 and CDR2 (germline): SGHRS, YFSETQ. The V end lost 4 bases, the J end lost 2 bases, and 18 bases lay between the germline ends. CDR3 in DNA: TGCGCCAGCAGCGGGGGACGCCCGAACTTTCAAGAGACCCAGTACTTC. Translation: CASSGGRPNFQETQYF.

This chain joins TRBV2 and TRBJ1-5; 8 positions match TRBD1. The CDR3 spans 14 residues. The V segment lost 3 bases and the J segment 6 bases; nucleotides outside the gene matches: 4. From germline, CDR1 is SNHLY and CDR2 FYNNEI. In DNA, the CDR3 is TGTGCCAGCAGTGAGCGGACAGGGACTCAGCCCCAGCATTTT. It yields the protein CASSERTGTQPQHF.

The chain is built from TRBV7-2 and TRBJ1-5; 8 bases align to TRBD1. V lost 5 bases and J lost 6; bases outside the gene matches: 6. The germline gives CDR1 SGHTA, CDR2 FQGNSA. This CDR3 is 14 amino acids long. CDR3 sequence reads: CASSPDRGGQPQHF. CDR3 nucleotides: TGTGCCAGCAGCCCAGACAGGGGCGGTCAGCCCCAGCATTTT. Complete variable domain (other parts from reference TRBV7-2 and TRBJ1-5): GAGVSQSPSNKVTEKGKDVELRCDPISGHTALYWYRQSLGQGLEFLIYFQGNSAPDKSGLPSDRFSAERTGGSVSTLTIQRTQQEDSAVYLCASSPDRGGQPQHFGDGTRLSIL.

CDR3 sequence reads: CASRPRGRETQYF. The CDR3 DNA sequence: TGTGCCAGCAGGCCCAGGGGACGAGAGACCCAGTACTTC. This chain connects TRBV25-1 to TRBJ2-5; weak D call: TRBD1 (6 bases). V was cut by 6 bases and J by 4 bases, with 12 bases left in between. The CDR3 is made up of 13 amino acids. CDR1 and CDR2 from the germline V gene are MGHDK and SYGVNS.

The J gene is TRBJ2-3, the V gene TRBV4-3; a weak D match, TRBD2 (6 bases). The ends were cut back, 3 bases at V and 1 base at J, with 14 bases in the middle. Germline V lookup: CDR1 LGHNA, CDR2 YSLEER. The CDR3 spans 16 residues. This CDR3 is CASSQFTGAGTDTQYF. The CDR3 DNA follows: TGCGCCAGCAGCCAGTTTACGGGAGCTGGCACAGATACGCAGTATTTT.

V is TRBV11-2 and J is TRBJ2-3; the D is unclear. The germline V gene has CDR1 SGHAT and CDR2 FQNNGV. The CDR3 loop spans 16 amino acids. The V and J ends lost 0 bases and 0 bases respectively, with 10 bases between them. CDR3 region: CASSLDGTTSTDTQYF. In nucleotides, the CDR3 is TGTGCCAGCAGCTTAGACGGCACGACTAGCACAGATACGCAGTATTTT.

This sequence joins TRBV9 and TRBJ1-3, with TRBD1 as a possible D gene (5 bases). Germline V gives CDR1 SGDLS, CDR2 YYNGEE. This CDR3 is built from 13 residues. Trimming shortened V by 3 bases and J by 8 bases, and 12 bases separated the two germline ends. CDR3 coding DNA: TGTGCCAGCAGCGGTACATGGGGGGACACCATATATTTT. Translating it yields CASSGTWGDTIYF. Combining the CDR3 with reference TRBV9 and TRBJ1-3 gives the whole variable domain DSGVTQTPKHLITATGQRVTLRCSPRSGDLSVYWYQQSLDQGLQFLIQYYNGEERAKGNILERFSAQQFPDLHSELNLSSLELGDSALYFCASSGTWGDTIYFGEGSWLTVV.

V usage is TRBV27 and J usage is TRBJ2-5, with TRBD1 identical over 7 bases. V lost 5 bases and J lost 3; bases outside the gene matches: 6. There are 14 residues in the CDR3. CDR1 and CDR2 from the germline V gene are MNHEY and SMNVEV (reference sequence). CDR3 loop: CASSPTGAKETQYF. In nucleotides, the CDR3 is TGTGCCAGCAGTCCCACAGGGGCGAAAGAGACCCAGTACTTC.

CDR3 sequence: CASSRQPLGVPFF. In DNA, the CDR3 is TGCGCCAGCAGCCGACAGCCCTTAGGGGTTCCGTTCTTC. V usage is TRBV4-1 and J usage is TRBJ2-1; possible D gene TRBD1, 5 bases. Germline V gene sequence: CDR1 MGHRA, CDR2 YSYEKL. CDR3 length: 13 amino acids. V lost 4 bases to trimming and J lost 15 bases, with 19 bases between them.

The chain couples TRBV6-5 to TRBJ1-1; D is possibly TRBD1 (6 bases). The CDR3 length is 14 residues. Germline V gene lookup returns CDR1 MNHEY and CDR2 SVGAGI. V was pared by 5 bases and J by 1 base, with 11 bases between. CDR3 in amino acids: CASSILGGNTEAFF. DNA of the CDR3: TGTGCCAGCAGTATTCTAGGGGGGAACACTGAAGCTTTCTTT.

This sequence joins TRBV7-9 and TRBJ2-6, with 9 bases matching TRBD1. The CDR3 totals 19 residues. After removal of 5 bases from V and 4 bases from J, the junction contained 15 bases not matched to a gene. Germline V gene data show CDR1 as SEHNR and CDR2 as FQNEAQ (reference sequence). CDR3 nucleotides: TGTGCCAGCAGCCATAATCCGGACAGGGGAGTCTGGGGGGCCAACGTCCTGACTTTC. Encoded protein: CASSHNPDRGVWGANVLTF.

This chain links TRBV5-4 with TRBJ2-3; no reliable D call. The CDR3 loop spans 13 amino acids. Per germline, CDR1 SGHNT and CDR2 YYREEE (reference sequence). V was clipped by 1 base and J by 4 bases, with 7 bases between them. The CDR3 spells CASSLMAADTQYF. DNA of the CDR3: TGTGCCAGCAGCTTGATGGCAGCAGATACGCAGTATTTT.

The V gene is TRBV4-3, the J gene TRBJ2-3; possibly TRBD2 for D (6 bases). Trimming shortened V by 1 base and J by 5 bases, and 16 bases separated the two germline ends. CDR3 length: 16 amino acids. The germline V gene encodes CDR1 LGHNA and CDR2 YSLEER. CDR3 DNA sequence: TGCGCCAGCAGCCAAGGAATTGGGCGGAGGGGAGATACGCAGTATTTT. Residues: CASSQGIGRRGDTQYF.

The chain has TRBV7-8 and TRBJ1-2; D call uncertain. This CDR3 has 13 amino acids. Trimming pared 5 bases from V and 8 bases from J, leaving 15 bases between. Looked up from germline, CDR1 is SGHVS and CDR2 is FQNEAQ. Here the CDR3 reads CASSPVSGIGYTF. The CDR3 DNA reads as TGTGCCAGCAGCCCAGTCTCTGGTATCGGCTACACCTTC.

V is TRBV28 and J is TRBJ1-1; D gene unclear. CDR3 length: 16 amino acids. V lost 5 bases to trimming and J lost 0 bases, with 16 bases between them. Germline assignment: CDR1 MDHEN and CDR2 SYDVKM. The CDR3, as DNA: TGTGCCAGCAGTGAAACAGAACAGACTATGAACACTGAAGCTTTCTTT. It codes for CASSETEQTMNTEAFF.

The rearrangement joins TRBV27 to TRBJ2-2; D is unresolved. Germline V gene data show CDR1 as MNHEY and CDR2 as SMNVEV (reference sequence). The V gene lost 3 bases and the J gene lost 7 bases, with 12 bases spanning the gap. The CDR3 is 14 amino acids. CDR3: CASSFTGPIGELFF. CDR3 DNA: TGTGCCAGCAGTTTTACGGGCCCAATCGGGGAGCTGTTTTTT.

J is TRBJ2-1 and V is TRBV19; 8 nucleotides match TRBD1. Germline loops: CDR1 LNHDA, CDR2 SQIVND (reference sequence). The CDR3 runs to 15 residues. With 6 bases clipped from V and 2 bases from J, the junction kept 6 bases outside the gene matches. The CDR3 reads CASSIEDRAYNEQFF. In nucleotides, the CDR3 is TGTGCCAGTAGCATCGAGGACAGGGCCTACAATGAGCAGTTCTTC.

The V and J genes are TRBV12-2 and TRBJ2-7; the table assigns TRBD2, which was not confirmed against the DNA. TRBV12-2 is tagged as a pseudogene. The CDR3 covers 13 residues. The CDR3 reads CASRLGRVSEQYF. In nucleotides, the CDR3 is TGTGCAAGTCGCTTAGGGCGGGTTTCCGAGCAGTACTTC.

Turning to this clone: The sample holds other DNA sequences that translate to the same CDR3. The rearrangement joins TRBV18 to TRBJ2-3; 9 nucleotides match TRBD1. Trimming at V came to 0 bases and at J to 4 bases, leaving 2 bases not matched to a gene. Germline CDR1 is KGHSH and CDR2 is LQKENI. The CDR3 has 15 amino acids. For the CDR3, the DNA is TGTGCCAGCTCACCACCGGGACAGGGTTCAGATACGCAGTATTTT. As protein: CASSPPGQGSDTQYF.

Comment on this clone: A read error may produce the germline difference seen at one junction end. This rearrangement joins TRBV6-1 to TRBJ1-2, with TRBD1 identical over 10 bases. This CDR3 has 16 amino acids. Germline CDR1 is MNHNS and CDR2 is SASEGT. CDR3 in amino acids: CASSEGTGALSSGYTF. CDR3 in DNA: TGTGCCAGCAGCGAAGGGACAGGGGCCCTGTCGAGTGGCTACACCTTC.

DNA for the CDR3: TGTGCCAGCAGTGGACCAGACAGGGCTGCCTATGGCTACACCTTC. Amino acid sequence: CASSGPDRAAYGYTF. The chain has TRBV6-1 and TRBJ1-2; 7 bases map to TRBD1. The V gene end was trimmed by 4 bases and the J gene end by 4 bases; junction bases not matched to a gene: 9. CDR3 length: 15 amino acids. Germline lookup yields CDR1 MNHNS and CDR2 SASEGT.

For the CDR3, the DNA is TGTGCCAGCAGCTTGAAGGCAGGTCGGGGCTATGGCTACACCTTC. This gives the protein CASSLKAGRGYGYTF. The rearrangement joins TRBV5-6 to TRBJ1-2; D unclear. V gave up 1 base and J gave up 4 bases, with 14 bases separating them. This CDR3 spans 15 amino acids. Germline loops: CDR1 SGHDT, CDR2 YYEEEE.

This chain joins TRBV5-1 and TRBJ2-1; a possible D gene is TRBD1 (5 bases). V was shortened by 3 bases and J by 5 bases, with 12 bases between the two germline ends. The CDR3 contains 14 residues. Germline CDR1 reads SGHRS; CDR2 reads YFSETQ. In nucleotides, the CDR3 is TGCGCCAGCAGCTACCAGGGTCCCCACAATGAGCAGTTCTTC. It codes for CASSYQGPHNEQFF. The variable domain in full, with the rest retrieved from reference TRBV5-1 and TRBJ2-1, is KAGVTQTPRYLIKTRGQQVTLSCSPISGHRSVSWYQQTPGQGLQFLFEYFSETQRNKGNFPGRFSGRQFSNSRSEMNVSTLELGDSALYLCASSYQGPHNEQFFGPGTRLTVL.

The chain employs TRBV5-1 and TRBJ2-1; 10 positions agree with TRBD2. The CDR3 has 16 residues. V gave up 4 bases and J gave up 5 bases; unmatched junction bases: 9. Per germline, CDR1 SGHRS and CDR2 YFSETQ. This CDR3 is CASSPMTSGPDNEQFF. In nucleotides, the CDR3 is TGCGCCAGCAGCCCGATGACTAGCGGGCCGGACAATGAGCAGTTCTTC.

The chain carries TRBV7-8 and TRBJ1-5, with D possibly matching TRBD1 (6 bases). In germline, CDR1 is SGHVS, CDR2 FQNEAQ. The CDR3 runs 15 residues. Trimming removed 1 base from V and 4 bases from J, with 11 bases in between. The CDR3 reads CASSLVQGPNQPQHF. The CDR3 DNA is TGTGCCAGCAGCTTAGTTCAGGGGCCAAATCAGCCCCAGCATTTT.

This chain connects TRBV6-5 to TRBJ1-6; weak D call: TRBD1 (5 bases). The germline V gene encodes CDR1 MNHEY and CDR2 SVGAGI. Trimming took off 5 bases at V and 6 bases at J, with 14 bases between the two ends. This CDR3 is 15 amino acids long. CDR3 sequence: CASSPSWGANSPLHF. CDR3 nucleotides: TGTGCCAGCAGTCCCTCGTGGGGCGCTAATTCACCCCTCCACTTT.

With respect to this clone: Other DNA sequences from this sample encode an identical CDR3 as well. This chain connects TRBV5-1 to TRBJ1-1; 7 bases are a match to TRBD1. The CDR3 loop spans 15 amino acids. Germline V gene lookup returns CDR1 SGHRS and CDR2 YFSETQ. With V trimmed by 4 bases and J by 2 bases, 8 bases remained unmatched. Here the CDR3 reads CASSLTGTVNTEAFF. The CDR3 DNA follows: TGCGCCAGCAGCCTTACCGGGACAGTAAACACTGAAGCTTTCTTT.